The entry that follows covers one T cell receptor beta chain sequence. Germline lookup yields CDR1 GTSNPN and CDR2 SVGIG (reference sequence). Trimming took 0 bases from V and 8 from J; bases not matched to a gene: 8. This CDR3 comprises 16 residues. The data derive from a study of PD-L1 blockade in urothelial cancer. The table came from immunoSEQ multiplex PCR; TCRdb's copy has only in-frame clones and leaves some out. This table has about 26,000 clones, approximately 86% appearing once. The TCR comes from a man in his sixties with urothelial cancer. The sequenced sample was PBMCs, obtained around atezolizumab (anti-PD-L1) treatment. This chain links TRBV30 with TRBJ2-1, with 12 bases fitting TRBD2. The CDR3 loop is CAWSVPSGLAGDEQFF. The CDR3 bases are TGTGCCTGGAGTGTACCCTCGGGACTAGCGGGCGATGAGCAGTTCTTC.